The T cell receptor beta chain described here comes from a study of persistence of HIV-infected CD4 T cells. Study conclusions and caveats: TCR analyses could not target the rare provirus-carrying CMV-responding cells. Compared with CD3/CD28-stimulated cells, CMV- and Gag-responding cells showed lower TCRbeta richness.

Sequencing used immunoSEQ version 4 in survey mode. Each sample used up to 1 ug genomic DNA diluted to 10 ng/uL. The table came from immunoSEQ multiplex PCR; TCRdb's copy has only in-frame clones and leaves some out. This table has more than 30,000 clones, 82% appearing once. The germline gives CDR1 MNHEY, CDR2 SVGEGT. Trimming shortened V by 2 bases and J by 7 bases, and 9 bases separated the two germline ends. The CDR3 has 14 amino acids. This clone was detected only a few times. Its antigen is still unknown. Cells were stimulated with CMV-infected fibroblast lysates at 10 ug/mL. Sorted nonresponding memory CD4+ T cells were CD40L-negative, CD69-negative, CD45RO-high. A roughly 20-hour stimulation of CD8-depleted PBMCs used anti-CD28/CD49d costimulation, CD40-blocking antibody and enfuvirtide.

This clonotype was sampled from an adult woman with HIV who was CMV-seropositive. This specimen consisted of CD4+ T cells sorted from PBMCs after roughly 18-hour stimulation, obtained from a patient who received antiretroviral therapy. The gene calls are TRBV6-2 or TRBV6-3 and TRBJ1-6; TRBD1 might be the D (5 bases). This CDR3 reads CASSYLQGNSPLHF. In DNA form, the CDR3 reads TGTGCCAGCAGTTACCTGCAGGGAAATTCACCCCTCCACTTT.